This TCR beta chain was recorded in a study of tumor and adjacent non-tumor tissue in lung cancer (dated by TCRdb to 2016 to 2018). With respect to the entire study: Of the cohort, roughly 12 patients had adenocarcinoma, 2 had squamous cell carcinoma and 1 had small cell lung cancer. The approximately 15 enrolled patients, of whom roughly 10 were men and 5 were women, were aged roughly 30 to 85 years and were diagnosed with TNM stage I to III disease. The study compared bulk TCRbeta repertoires between lung tumor tissue and matched distant non-tumor lung tissue from about 14 lung cancer patients. TCRbeta CDR3 sequencing was performed on about 30 paired specimens, with one tumor sample and one normal lung sample collected per patient. A total of 95 million to 150 million productive TCRbeta reads were generated by sequencing, corresponding to an average of approximately 4 million reads per sample. What the work shows at the level of the full study, not this receptor alone: The methods do not name the sequencing platform or mention unique molecular identifiers. With only approximately 15 patients in the cohort, the authors noted that larger samples and more detailed clinical data are needed. Because peripheral blood was not sequenced, blood TCRbeta repertoires in the lung cancer patients of the study were not examined. TCR diversity was significantly higher in younger patients, and greater tumor TCR diversity was associated with shorter overall survival and shorter disease-free survival. Significantly higher TCR diversity (inverse Simpson) was observed in tumor tissue than in normal lung tissue (around 460 vs 160, P = 0.0075, Mann-Whitney U test). A significantly larger cumulative share of the repertoire was made up by the top 100 clones in normal lung than in tumor tissue.

Library creation used multiplex PCR. Sequencing was performed on an Illumina HiSeq 2500. TCRbeta libraries were constructed through three rounds of nested PCR with primers (Table S4) according to protocols adapted from ARM-PCR. Before sequencing, PCR products of 200-500 bp were cut from the gel and purified using the QIAquick gel extraction kit. In the authors' own workflow: Trimmomatic was used to clean the reads, FLASH merged the cleaned reads into complete CDR3 sequences, and MiTCR assigned the sequences to V(D)J germline segments. Clonal diversity was computed as the inverse Simpson's index with VDJtools. In-frame sequences without a premature stop codon were defined as productive reads. TCRdb reprocessing: public reads trimmed at Q25 with fastp, clones called with MiXCR, in-frame beta chains kept. Each CDR3 protein gets just one entry, which takes the most common genes and DNA from the rows behind it. The V and J calls follow TCRdb's processing rather than the paper's. Within this sample are approximately 120,000 distinct CDR3 sequences, with approximately 71% of them counted one time only. Around 37% of the sample lies in the top ten.

The CDR3 runs 15 amino acids, cysteine and phenylalanine included. The entry retains the CDR3 DNA only, 45 bases that are in frame from base 1. RNA was isolated from bulk unsorted tissue, and RNA quality was assessed with a NanoDrop ND-1000 and an Agilent 2100. All donors had newly diagnosed lung cancer, had not received prior chemotherapy, and were admitted for thoracic surgery in China between August and November 2014. Patients who had received previous radiotherapy or chemotherapy, or who had another concurrent cancer, were excluded from the study. Pieces of surgical tissue measuring about 1-2 cm3 were kept in RNAlater solution and stored at -80 degrees C until use. With respect to this clonotype: What antigen it recognizes has not been identified. An end of the junction differs from the germline gene, which may be a read error.

The clonotype originates from a woman aged 55-75 years with non-small cell lung cancer. Sequenced: lung tumor tissue. Here the chain combines TRBV12-3 or TRBV12-4 and TRBJ2-7, and TRBD2 matches 9 of the central bases. The DNA sequence is TGTGCCAGCAGCTCTATTGAGGGACTAGCCTACAAGCAGTACTTC. This sequence encodes CASSSIEGLAYKQYF.